Reported below is one T cell receptor beta chain. This entry comes from a study of response to subunit inactivated influenza vaccine. Germline V gene sequence: CDR1 DFQATT, CDR2 SNEGSKA (reference sequence). V was clipped by 1 base and J by 2 bases, with 11 bases between them. The CDR3 is 14 residues long. TCRdb recomputed calls from the RT-PCR reads with MiXCR, one row per CDR3 protein. The sample lists roughly 650,000 distinct CDR3 sequences, roughly 14% occurring once. The J gene is TRBJ2-5, the V gene TRBV20-1; a possible D gene is TRBD2 (6 bases). The source is a man in his forties or fifties who received an inactivated influenza vaccine. The sequencing used PBMCs from blood, collected about 11 days after vaccination. CDR3 loop: CSARGAGRQETQYF. The CDR3 coding sequence is TGCAGTGCTAGAGGGGCAGGGAGGCAAGAGACCCAGTACTTC.